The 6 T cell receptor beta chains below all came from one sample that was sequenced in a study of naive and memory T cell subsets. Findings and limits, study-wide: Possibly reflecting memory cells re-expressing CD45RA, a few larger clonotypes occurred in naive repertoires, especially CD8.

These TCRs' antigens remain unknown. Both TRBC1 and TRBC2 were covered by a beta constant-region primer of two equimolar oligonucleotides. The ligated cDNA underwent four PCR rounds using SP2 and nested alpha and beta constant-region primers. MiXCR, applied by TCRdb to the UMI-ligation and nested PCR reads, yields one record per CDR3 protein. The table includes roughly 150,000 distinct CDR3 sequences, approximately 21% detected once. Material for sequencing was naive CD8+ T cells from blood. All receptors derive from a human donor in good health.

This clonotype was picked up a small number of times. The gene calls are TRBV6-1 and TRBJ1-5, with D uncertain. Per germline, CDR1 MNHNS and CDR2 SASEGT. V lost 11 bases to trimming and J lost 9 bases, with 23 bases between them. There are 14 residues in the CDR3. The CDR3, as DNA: TGTGCCGGCGGACGGAGGCCCCTGGTTGGGCCCCAGCATTTT. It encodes CAGGRRPLVGPQHF.

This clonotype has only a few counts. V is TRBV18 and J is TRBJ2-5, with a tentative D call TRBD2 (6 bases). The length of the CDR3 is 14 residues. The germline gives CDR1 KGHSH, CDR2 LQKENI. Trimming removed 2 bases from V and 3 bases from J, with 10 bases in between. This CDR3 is CASSPVLAEETQYF. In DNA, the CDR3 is TGTGCCAGCTCACCAGTACTAGCCGAAGAGACCCAGTACTTC.

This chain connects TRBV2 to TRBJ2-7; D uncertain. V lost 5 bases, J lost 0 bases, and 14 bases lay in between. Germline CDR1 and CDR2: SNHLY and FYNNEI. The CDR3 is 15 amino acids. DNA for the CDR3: TGTGCCAGCAGTCGGATCCCCGGAGCCTCCTACGAGCAGTACTTC. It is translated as CASSRIPGASYEQYF.

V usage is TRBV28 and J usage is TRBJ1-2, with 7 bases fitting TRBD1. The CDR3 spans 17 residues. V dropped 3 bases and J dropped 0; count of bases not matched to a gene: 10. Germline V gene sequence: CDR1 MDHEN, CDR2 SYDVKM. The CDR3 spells CASSFFHRGTSNYGYTF. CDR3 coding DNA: TGTGCCAGCAGTTTTTTTCACAGGGGCACATCTAACTATGGCTACACCTTC.

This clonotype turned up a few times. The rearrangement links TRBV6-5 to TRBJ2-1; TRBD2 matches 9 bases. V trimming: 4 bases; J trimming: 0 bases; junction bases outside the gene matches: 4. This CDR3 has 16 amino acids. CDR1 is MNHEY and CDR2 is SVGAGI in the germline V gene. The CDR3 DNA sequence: TGTGCCAGCAGTTCCGATAGCGGGAGCTCCTACAATGAGCAGTTCTTC. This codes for CASSSDSGSSYNEQFF.

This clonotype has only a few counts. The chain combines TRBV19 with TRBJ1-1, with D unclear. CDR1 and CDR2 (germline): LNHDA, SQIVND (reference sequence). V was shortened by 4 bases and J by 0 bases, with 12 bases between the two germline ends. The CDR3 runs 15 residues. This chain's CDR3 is CASSTGREMNTEAFF. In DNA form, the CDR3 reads TGTGCCAGTAGTACCGGGAGGGAAATGAACACTGAAGCTTTCTTT.